Below, one T cell receptor (beta chain) is given with its context. The sample belongs to a study of blood T cell repertoires in COVID-19. Profiled with immunoSEQ multiplex PCR; TCRdb holds only in-frame clones, not every one. The sample has around 200,000 clones; more than 75% are singletons. This clonotype was obtained from a man aged 55 to 70 who had recovered from COVID-19. What was sequenced was peripheral blood.

This CDR3 is CASRLFGTGSTDTQYF. In DNA form, the CDR3 reads TGTGCCAGCAGACTATTCGGGACAGGGAGCACAGATACGCAGTATTTT. V gene TRBV5-5 combines with J gene TRBJ2-3; 9 nucleotides align to TRBD1. CDR3 length: 16 amino acids. Germline loops: CDR1 SGHKS, CDR2 YYEKEE (reference sequence). J gave up 0 bases and V 5 bases, and 7 bases lay outside the gene matches. The complete variable domain, with remaining parts taken from reference TRBV5-5 and TRBJ2-3, reads DAGVTQSPTHLIKTRGQQVTLRCSPISGHKSVSWYQQVLGQGPQFIFQYYEKEERGRGNFPDRFSARQFPNYSSELNVNALLLGDSALYLCASRLFGTGSTDTQYFGPGTRLTVL.